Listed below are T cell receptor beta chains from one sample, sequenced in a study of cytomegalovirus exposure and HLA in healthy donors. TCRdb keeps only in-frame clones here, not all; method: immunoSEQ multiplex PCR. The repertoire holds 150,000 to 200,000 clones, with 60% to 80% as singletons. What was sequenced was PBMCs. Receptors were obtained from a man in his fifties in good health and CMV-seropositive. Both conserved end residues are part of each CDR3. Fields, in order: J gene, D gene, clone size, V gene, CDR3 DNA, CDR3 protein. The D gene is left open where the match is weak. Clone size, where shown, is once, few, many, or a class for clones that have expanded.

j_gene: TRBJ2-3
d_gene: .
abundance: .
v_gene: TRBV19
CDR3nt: TGTGCCAGTGCGCCGGGACACTTCACAGATACGCAGTATTTT
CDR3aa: CASAPGHFTDTQYF

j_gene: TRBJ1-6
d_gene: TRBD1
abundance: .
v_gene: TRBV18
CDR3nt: TGTGCCAGCTCACCACAGAGGGTAAGGGGGCTGGAGAATTCACCCCTCCACTTT
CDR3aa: CASSPQRVRGLENSPLHF

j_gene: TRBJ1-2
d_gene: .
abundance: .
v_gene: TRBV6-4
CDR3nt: TGTGCCAGCAGTCCCCCCCCCGACTGGAACTATGGCTACACCTTC
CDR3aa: CASSPPPDWNYGYTF

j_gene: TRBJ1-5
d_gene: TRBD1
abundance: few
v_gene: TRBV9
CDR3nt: TGTGCCAGCAGCGTAGGACAGGGGGCAGGTCAGCCCCAGCATTTT
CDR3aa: CASSVGQGAGQPQHF

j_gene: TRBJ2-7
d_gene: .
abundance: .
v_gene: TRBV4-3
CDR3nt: TGCGCCAGCAGCCAAGATTATGGGGGAGGCGAGCAGTACTTC
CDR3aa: CASSQDYGGGEQYF

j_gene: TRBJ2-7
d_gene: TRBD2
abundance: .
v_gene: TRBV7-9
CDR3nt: TGTGCCAGCAGCTCCACCCTAGGTAGCGGGGGCCTCTCCTACGAGCAGTACTTC
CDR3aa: CASSSTLGSGGLSYEQYF

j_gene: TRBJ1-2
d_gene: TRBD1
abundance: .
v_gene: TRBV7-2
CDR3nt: TGTGCCAGCAGCTTGCCGCCGGGACAGGGAGAGGGCTATGGCTACACCTTC
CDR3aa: CASSLPPGQGEGYGYTF

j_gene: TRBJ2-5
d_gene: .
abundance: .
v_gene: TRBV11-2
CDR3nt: TGTGCCAGCAGCCGAGGGCAGAGACCTCACCAAGAGACCCAGTACTTC
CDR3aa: CASSRGQRPHQETQYF

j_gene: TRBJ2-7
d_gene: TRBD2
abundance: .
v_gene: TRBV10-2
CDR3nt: TGCGCCAGCTTCGGACTAGCGGGGAGCTACGAGCAGTACTTC
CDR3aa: CASFGLAGSYEQYF

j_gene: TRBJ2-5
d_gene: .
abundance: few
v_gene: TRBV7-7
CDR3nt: TGTGCCAGCAGCTTAGGTCGGCTAGTGGTAGGAGAGACCCAGTACTTC
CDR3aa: CASSLGRLVVGETQYF

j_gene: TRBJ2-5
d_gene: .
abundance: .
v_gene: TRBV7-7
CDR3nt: TGTGCCAGCAGCTTGGATCTACTAGCACAAGAGACCCAGTACTTC
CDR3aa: CASSLDLLAQETQYF

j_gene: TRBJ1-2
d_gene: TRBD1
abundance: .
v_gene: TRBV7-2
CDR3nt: TGTGCCAGCAGCTCGGGACAGGGCATCTATGGCTACACCTTC
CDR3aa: CASSSGQGIYGYTF

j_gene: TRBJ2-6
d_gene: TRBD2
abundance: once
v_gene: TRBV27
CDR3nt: TGTGCCAGCAGCCACTACGGGACTAGCGGGGGGCTCCTAGTCTCTGGGGCCAACGTCCTGACTTTC
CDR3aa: CASSHYGTSGGLLVSGANVLTF

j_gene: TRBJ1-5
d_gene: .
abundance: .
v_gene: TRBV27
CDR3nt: TGTGCCAGCCGATCCGCCCAGGGAAGCAATCAGCCCCAGCATTTT
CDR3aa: CASRSAQGSNQPQHF

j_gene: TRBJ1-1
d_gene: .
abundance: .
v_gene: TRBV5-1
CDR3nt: TGCGCCAGCAGCTTCGGGAGCCTAGGGGACACTGAAGCTTTCTTT
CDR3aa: CASSFGSLGDTEAFF

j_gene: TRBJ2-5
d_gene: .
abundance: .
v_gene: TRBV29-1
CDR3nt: TGCAGCGTTGAGGGGGGATCTGAGACCCAGTACTTC
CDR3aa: CSVEGGSETQYF

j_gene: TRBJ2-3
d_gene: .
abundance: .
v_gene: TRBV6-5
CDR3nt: TGTGCCAGCAGAGACGACTCTAGCACAGATACGCAGTATTTT
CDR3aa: CASRDDSSTDTQYF

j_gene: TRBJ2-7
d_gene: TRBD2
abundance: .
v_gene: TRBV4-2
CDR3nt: TGTGCCAGCAGCAAGGGACTAGCGGGGTACTCCTACGAGCAGTACTTC
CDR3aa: CASSKGLAGYSYEQYF

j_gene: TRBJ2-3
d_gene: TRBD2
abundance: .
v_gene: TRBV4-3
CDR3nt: TGCGCCAGCAGCCGGGCTAGCGGGGCCCTAGCAGATACGCAGTATTTT
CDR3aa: CASSRASGALADTQYF

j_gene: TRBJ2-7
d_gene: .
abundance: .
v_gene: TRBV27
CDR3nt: TGTGCCAGCAGCGGGGTAATTAGTAACAACGAGCAGTACTTC
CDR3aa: CASSGVISNNEQYF

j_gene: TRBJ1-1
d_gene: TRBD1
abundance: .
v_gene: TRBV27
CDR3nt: TGTGCCAGCAGTTTCATACCACAGGGGAGAGACACTGAAGCTTTCTTT
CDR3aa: CASSFIPQGRDTEAFF

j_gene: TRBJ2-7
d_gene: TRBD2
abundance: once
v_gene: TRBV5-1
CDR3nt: TGCGCCAGCAGCTCTAGCGGGGGGCCCGCCTACGAGCAGTACTTC
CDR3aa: CASSSSGGPAYEQYF

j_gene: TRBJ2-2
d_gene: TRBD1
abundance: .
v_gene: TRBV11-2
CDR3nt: TGTGCCAGCGGCCTGACAGGGAGAAGGGCCGGGGAGCTGTTTTTT
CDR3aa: CASGLTGRRAGELFF

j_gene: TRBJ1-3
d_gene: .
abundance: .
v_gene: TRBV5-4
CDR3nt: TGTGCCAGCAGCTTGGATTCAGTAGGAAACACCATATATTTT
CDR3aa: CASSLDSVGNTIYF

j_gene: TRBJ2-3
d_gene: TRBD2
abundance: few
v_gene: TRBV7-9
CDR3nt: TGTGCCAGCAGCTTCGCCGGGGGGGCCGTAGATACGCAGTATTTT
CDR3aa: CASSFAGGAVDTQYF

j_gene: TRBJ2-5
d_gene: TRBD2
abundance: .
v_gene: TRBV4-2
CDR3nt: TGTGCCAGCAGCCAAGACACGCGGGAGCAAGAGACCCAGTACTTC
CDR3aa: CASSQDTREQETQYF

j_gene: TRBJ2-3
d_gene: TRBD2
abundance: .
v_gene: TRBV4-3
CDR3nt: TGCGCCAGCAGCCAAGAAACAGCGGGGTGGATAGATACGCAGTATTTT
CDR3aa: CASSQETAGWIDTQYF

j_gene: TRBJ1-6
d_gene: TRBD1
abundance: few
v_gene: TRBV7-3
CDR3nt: TGTGCCAGCAGCTTAAAGGGGGCAGGTAATTCACCCCTCCACTTT
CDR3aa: CASSLKGAGNSPLHF

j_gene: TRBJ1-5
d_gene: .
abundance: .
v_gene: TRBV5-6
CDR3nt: TGTGCCAGCAGACTGAGTTCTAGCAATCAGCCCCAGCATTTT
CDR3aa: CASRLSSSNQPQHF

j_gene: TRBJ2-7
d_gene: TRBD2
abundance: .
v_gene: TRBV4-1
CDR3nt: TGCGCCAGCAGCCAGCTGCCGGCCCGTAGCGGGGGGGCGTATGAGCAGTACTTC
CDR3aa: CASSQLPARSGGAYEQYF

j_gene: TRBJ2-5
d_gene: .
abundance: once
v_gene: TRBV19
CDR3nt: TGTGCCAGTAGTCCATGGGCCGCAAGCCAAGAGACCCAGTACTTC
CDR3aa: CASSPWAASQETQYF

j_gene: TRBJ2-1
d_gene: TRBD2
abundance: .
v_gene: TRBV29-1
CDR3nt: TGCAGCGTTTCCCGGGGAGCCGGGGGGAGGGAGCAGTTCTTC
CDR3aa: CSVSRGAGGREQFF

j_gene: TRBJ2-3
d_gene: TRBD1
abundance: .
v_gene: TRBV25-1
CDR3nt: TGTGCCAGCAGTGCCAGGGGGTATACAGATACGCAGTATTTT
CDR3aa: CASSARGYTDTQYF

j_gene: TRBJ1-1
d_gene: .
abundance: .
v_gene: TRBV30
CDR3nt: TGTGCCTGGCTAAGGACAGCTCTGAACACTGAAGCTTTCTTT
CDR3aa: CAWLRTALNTEAFF

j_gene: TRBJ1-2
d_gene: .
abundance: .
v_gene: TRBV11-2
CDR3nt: TGTGCCACAACGGCCCAGGGGAACTATGGCTACACCTTC
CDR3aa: CATTAQGNYGYTF

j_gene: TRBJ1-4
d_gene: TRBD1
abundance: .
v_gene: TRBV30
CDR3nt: TGTGCCTGGACAGGGACAGCTCGGGAAAAACTGTTTTTT
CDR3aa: CAWTGTAREKLFF

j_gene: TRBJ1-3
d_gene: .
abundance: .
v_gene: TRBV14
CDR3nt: TGTGCCAGCAGCCAACTTTTAGATGGAAACACCATATATTTT
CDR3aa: CASSQLLDGNTIYF

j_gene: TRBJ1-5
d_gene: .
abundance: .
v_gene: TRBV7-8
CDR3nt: TGTGCCAGCACCCCGGTGGGAGGCGGTAGCAATCAGCCCCAGCATTTT
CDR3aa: CASTPVGGGSNQPQHF

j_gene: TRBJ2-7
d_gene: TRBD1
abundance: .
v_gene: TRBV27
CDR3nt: TGTGCCAGCTCTACGACAGGGTCAGTCCCCAACTTC
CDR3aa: CASSTTGSVPNF

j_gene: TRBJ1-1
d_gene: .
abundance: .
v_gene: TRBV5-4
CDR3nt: TGTGCCAGCAGGATGAGCAGGGAAAACACTGAAGCTTTCTTT
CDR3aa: CASRMSRENTEAFF

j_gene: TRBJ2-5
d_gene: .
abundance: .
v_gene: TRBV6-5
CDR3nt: TGTGCCAGCAGTTGGGGCCCAAAAGAGACCCAGTACTTC
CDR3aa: CASSWGPKETQYF

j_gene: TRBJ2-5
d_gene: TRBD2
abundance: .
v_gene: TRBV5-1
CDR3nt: TGCGCCAGCAGCTTGAGCGGGACCCAAGAGACCCAGTACTTC
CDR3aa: CASSLSGTQETQYF

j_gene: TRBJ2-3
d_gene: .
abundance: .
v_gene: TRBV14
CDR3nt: TGTGCCAGCAGCCTGCCTCCCTCCCGGGGGTACACAGATACGCAGTATTTT
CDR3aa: CASSLPPSRGYTDTQYF

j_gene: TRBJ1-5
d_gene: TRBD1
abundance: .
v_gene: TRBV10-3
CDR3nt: TGTGCCATCAGTGACTCAGGGGGCCCGAATCAGCCCCAGCATTTT
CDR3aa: CAISDSGGPNQPQHF

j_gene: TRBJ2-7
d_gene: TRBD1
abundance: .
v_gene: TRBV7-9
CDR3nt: TGTGCCAGCATCGGGCCGGGGACAGGCTACGAGCAGTACTTC
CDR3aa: CASIGPGTGYEQYF

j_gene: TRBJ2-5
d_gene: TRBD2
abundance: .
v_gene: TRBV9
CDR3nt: TGTGCCAGCAGCGGTGGCCGCGGGGGACTAGCGGGCTCGGGGACCCAGTACTTC
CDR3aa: CASSGGRGGLAGSGTQYF

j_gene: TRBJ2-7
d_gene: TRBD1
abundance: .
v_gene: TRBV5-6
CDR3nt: TGTGCCAGCAGCCTTGGGACAGTTCACGAGCAGTACTTC
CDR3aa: CASSLGTVHEQYF

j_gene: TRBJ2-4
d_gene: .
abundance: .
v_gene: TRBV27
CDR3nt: TGTGCCAGCAGTTTTCTGGCAGGGGAAAACATTCAGTACTTC
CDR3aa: CASSFLAGENIQYF

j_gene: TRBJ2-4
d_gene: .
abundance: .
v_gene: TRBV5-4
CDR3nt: TGTGCCAGCAGCTCTGGACAGGGCGGGAGCAAAAACATTCAGTACTTC
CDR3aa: CASSSGQGGSKNIQYF